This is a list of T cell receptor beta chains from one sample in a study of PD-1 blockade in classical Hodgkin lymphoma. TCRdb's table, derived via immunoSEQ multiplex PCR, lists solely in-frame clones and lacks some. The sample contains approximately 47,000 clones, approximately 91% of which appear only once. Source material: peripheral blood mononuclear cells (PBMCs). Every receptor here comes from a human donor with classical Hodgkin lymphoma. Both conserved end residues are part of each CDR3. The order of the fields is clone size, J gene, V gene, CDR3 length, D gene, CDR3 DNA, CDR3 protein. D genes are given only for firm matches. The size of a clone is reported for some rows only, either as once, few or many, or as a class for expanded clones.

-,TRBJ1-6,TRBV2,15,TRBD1,TGTGCCAGCAGTGCTTCCGGGACAGGGAATTCACCCCTCCACTTT,CASSASGTGNSPLHF
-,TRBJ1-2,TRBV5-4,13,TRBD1,TGTGCCAGCAGCCCCGGGACAGTCTATGGCTACACCTTC,CASSPGTVYGYTF
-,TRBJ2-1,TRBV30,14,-,TGTGCCTGTCGGGACCCTGGCTCCTACAATGAGCAGTTCTTC,CACRDPGSYNEQFF
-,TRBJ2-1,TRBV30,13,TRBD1,TGTGCCTGGGGCCGGGACAGCGGCAATGAGCAGTTCTTC,CAWGRDSGNEQFF
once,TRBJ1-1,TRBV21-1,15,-,TGTGCCAGCAGCAAAGGACGGATGAAGAACACTGAAGCTTTCTTT,CASSKGRMKNTEAFF
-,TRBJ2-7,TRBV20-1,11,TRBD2,TGCAGCCTAGCGGGAGGGAACGAGCAGTACTTC,CSLAGGNEQYF
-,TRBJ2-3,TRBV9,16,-,TGTGCCAGCAGCGTAGAAGGAGCGGGCGGCTCAGATACGCAGTATTTT,CASSVEGAGGSDTQYF
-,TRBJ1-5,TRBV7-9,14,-,TGTGCCAGCAGCTTCGACGCAAACAATCAGCCCCAGCATTTT,CASSFDANNQPQHF
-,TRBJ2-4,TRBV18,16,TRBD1,TGTGCCAGCTCCCCGAAGGGGGCCGGGGCCAAAAACATTCAGTACTTC,CASSPKGAGAKNIQYF
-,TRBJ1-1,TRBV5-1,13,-,TGCGCCAGCAGCTGGACAGAGAACACTGAAGCTTTCTTT,CASSWTENTEAFF
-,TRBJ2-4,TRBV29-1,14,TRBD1,TGCAGCGTTTCGGACAGGTTAGCCAAAAACATTCAGTACTTC,CSVSDRLAKNIQYF
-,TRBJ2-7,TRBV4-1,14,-,TGCGCCAGCAGCCAATGGCAGGGTGGCTACGAGCAGTACTTC,CASSQWQGGYEQYF
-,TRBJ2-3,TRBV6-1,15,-,TGTGCCAGCAGTGAAGCGGGTGGGTTCACAGATACGCAGTATTTT,CASSEAGGFTDTQYF
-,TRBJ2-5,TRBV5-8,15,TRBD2,TGTGCCAGCAGCTTGGAGGTAGCGGGAAGAGAGACCCAGTACTTC,CASSLEVAGRETQYF
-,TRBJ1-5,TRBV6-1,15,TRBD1,TGTGCCAGCAGCCACGGGGCAGGGGGCGGACAGCCCCAGCATTTT,CASSHGAGGGQPQHF
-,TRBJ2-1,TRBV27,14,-,TGTGCCAGCAGTTTATTTGGGGAATACAATGAGCAGTTCTTC,CASSLFGEYNEQFF
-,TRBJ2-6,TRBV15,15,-,TGTGCCGCCAGCAGGGACAACTCTGGGGCCAACGTCCTGACTTTC,CAASRDNSGANVLTF
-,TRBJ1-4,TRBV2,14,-,TGTGCCAGCTATCTGGACGGGGGGAATGAAAAACTGTTTTTT,CASYLDGGNEKLFF
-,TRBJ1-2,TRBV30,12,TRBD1,TGTGCCTGGAACCGGGACAGCTATGGCTACACCTTC,CAWNRDSYGYTF
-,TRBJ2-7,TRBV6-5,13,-,TGTGCCAGCAGTTACTCGAGGGCCCACGAGCAGTACTTC,CASSYSRAHEQYF
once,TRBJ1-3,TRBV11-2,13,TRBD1,TGTGCCAGCAGCTCCGACAGGGGAGACACCATATATTTT,CASSSDRGDTIYF
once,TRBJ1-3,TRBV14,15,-,TGTGCCAGCAGCCAGACCCCCTTGAATGGAAACACCATATATTTT,CASSQTPLNGNTIYF
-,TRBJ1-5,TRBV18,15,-,TGTGCCAGCTCACCCGCCCCGGACAAAAATCAGCCCCAGCATTTT,CASSPAPDKNQPQHF
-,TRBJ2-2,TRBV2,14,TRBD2,TGTGCCAGCAGCCTCGGGACTACCACCGGGGAGCTGTTTTTT,CASSLGTTTGELFF
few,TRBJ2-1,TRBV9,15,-,TGTGCCAGCAGCGTAGGTAGTATCGGGAACAATGAGCAGTTCTTC,CASSVGSIGNNEQFF
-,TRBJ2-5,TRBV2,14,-,TGTGCCAGCAGTGAAAGATTCGCTGGGGAGACCCAGTACTTC,CASSERFAGETQYF
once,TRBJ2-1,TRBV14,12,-,TGTGCCAGCGGGGGCCGCCTAAACGAGCAGTTCTTC,CASGGRLNEQFF
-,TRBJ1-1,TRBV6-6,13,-,TGTGCCAGCAGACAACAGGGAAACACTGAAGCTTTCTTT,CASRQQGNTEAFF
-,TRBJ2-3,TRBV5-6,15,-,TGTGCCAGCAGCTTCGGGGGAGGGGGAACAGATACGCAGTATTTT,CASSFGGGGTDTQYF
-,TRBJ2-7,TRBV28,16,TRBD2,TGTGCCAGCAGTTTAGTAACTAGCGGGAGTGTCTACGAGCAGTACTTC,CASSLVTSGSVYEQYF
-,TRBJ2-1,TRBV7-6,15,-,TGTGCCAGCAGCTTTACAGGTTTCGCCAAGGATGAGCAGTTCTTC,CASSFTGFAKDEQFF
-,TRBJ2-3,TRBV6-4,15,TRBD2,TGTGCCAGCAGTGCGACTAGCGGGAGCACAGATACGCAGTATTTT,CASSATSGSTDTQYF
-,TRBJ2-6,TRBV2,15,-,TGTGCCAGCAGCCAGGGTGACTCTGGGGCCAACGTCCTGACTTTC,CASSQGDSGANVLTF
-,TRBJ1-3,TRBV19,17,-,TGTGCCAGTAGGACGGGGGCCGATACCCACTCTGGAAACACCATATATTTT,CASRTGADTHSGNTIYF
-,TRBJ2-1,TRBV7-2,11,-,TGTGCCAGCAGCTCAAGGAATGAGCAGTTCTTC,CASSSRNEQFF
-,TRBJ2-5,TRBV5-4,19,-,TGTGCCAGCAGCTTGGGAACTTTTGTGGCAGAAAGGGACAAAGAGACCCAGTACTTC,CASSLGTFVAERDKETQYF
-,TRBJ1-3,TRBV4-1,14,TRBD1,TGCGCCAGCAGCCTCAGGGGGTCTGGAAACACCATATATTTT,CASSLRGSGNTIYF
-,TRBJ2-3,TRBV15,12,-,TGTGCCACCAGACGACTTGCAGATACGCAGTATTTT,CATRRLADTQYF
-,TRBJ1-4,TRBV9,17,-,TGTGCCAGCAGCGTAGACCTGGAAAGCTGGACTAATGAAAAACTGTTTTTT,CASSVDLESWTNEKLFF
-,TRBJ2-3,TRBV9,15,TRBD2,TGTGCCAGCAGCGTAGACGGGAGGATGCCGGATACGCAGTATTTT,CASSVDGRMPDTQYF
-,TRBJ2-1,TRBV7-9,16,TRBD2,TGTGCCAGCAGCTTAGGGACTAGCGGGAGGGTAGATGAGCAGTTCTTC,CASSLGTSGRVDEQFF